This T cell receptor (beta chain) is drawn from a study of spatial heterogeneity in lung cancer. For the study at large: A strong correlation was found between TCR transcript counts in tumor regions and a T cell module score derived from matched bulk RNA-seq.

A distinct unique molecular identifier was carried by each TCR cDNA molecule. Each CDR3 protein gets one entry after TCRdb re-called the 5' RACE reads with MiXCR. The sample lists about 20,000 distinct CDR3 sequences; about a sixth were seen once. The time point denotes: sample taken at primary tumor resection. Patients with untreated early-stage non-small cell lung cancer, numbering 55 to 80, were the donors. Unsorted whole RNA samples from tumor, nontumor lung or frozen PBMC were sequenced. The length of the CDR3 is 14 residues. The germline gives CDR1 SQVTM, CDR2 ANQGSEA. V gave up 1 base and J gave up 6 bases, with 12 bases separating them. This clonotype came up many times. Its antigen is as yet unknown. General study points: Tumoral mutation counts were tracked by counts of expanded intratumoral alpha and beta TCRs.

The specimen was lung tumor tissue, collected at surgery. The sequence came from a female donor with early-stage non-small cell lung cancer. The rearrangement uses TRBV29-1 and TRBJ2-2; maybe TRBD1 (6 bases). CDR3 nucleotides: TGCAGCGTTGAAGGCAGGGGCAAAGCCGGGGAGCTGTTTTTT. Protein product: CSVEGRGKAGELFF.